A selection of T cell receptor beta chains follows, all from one sample in a study of blood T cells in healthy people across ages. From the 5' RACE reads, TCRdb called clonotypes with MiXCR, one entry per CDR3 protein. The repertoire holds about 1.7 million distinct CDR3 sequences, with roughly 30% as singletons. The sample comprised blood. The receptors originated from a woman aged 25 to 39 in good health. Each CDR3 is given with its conserved first and last residue. Each record gives: J gene, clone size, D gene, V gene, CDR3 protein, CDR3 DNA. D genes are given only for firm matches. Where a row states a size, it is once, few, many or the class of an expanded clone; other rows omit it.

J: TRBJ2-3; size: NA; D: NA; V: TRBV10-3; CDR3: CAISEGHQYGTDTQYF; DNA: TGTGCCATCAGTGAAGGGCATCAGTATGGCACAGATACGCAGTATTTT
J: TRBJ2-2; size: NA; D: NA; V: TRBV20-1; CDR3: CSASRTLNTGELFF; DNA: TGCAGTGCCTCTCGGACTCTGAACACCGGGGAGCTGTTTTTT
J: TRBJ2-7; size: many; D: NA; V: TRBV29-1; CDR3: CSVQDYEQYF; DNA: TGCAGCGTCCAGGACTACGAGCAGTACTTC
J: TRBJ1-5; size: NA; D: NA; V: TRBV6-2/TRBV6-3; CDR3: CASARVMGQPQHF; DNA: TGTGCCAGCGCGAGGGTGATGGGTCAGCCCCAGCATTTT
J: TRBJ1-4; size: NA; D: NA; V: TRBV11-2; CDR3: CASSGGNENLFF; DNA: TGTGCCAGCAGCGGCGGAAATGAAAATCTGTTTTTT
J: TRBJ2-3; size: NA; D: NA; V: TRBV20-1; CDR3: CSARGAGDVHGTQYF; DNA: TGCAGTGCTAGGGGGGCGGGGGACGTTCATGGTACGCAGTATTTT
J: TRBJ2-4; size: many; D: NA; V: TRBV7-2; CDR3: CASSTSGGWGAKNIQYF; DNA: TGTGCCAGCAGCACCTCTGGGGGGTGGGGGGCCAAAAACATTCAGTACTTC
J: TRBJ1-4; size: once; D: NA; V: TRBV28; CDR3: CASSHPFAENERLFF; DNA: TGTGCCAGCAGCCATCCCTTTGCAGAAAATGAAAGACTGTTTTTT
J: TRBJ2-1; size: many; D: TRBD2; V: TRBV7-9; CDR3: CASSLGVMREEYYNEQFF; DNA: TGTGCCAGCAGCTTAGGAGTTATGCGGGAGGAGTATTACAATGAGCAGTTCTTC
J: TRBJ2-4; size: many; D: TRBD2; V: TRBV6-6; CDR3: CASRTFGGRGKNIQYF; DNA: TGTGCCAGCAGGACCTTCGGCGGGAGAGGTAAAAACATTCAGTACTTC
J: TRBJ2-7; size: NA; D: NA; V: TRBV7-9; CDR3: CASSQPGLSRYEQYF; DNA: TGTGCCAGCAGCCAACCAGGTCTTAGCCGCTACGAGCAGTACTTC
J: TRBJ2-7; size: many; D: TRBD1; V: TRBV7-9; CDR3: CASSLAGTENTYEQYF; DNA: TGTGCCAGCAGCTTAGCGGGGACAGAAAACACCTACGAGCAGTACTTC
J: TRBJ1-2; size: NA; D: TRBD1; V: TRBV24-1; CDR3: CATSEWTGFGYTF; DNA: TGTGCCACCAGTGAGTGGACAGGGTTTGGCTACACCTTC
J: TRBJ2-4; size: NA; D: NA; V: TRBV7-9; CDR3: CVGSLEEENIQYF; DNA: TGTGTCGGCAGCCTCGAGGAGGAAAACATTCAGTACTTC
J: TRBJ2-5; size: few; D: NA; V: TRBV6-1; CDR3: CASSEIARLQETQYF; DNA: TGTGCCAGCAGTGAGATCGCGCGGTTGCAAGAGACCCAGTACTTC
J: TRBJ2-7; size: many; D: NA; V: TRBV5-1; CDR3: CASSLGIVGSSYEQYF; DNA: TGCGCCAGCAGCTTGGGTATCGTCGGGAGCTCCTACGAGCAGTACTTC
J: TRBJ2-7; size: many; D: NA; V: TRBV15; CDR3: CATSREGIYEQYF; DNA: TGTGCCACCAGCAGAGAGGGGATATACGAGCAGTACTTC
J: TRBJ2-1; size: NA; D: NA; V: TRBV28; CDR3: CASSGIIEQRNYNEQFF; DNA: TGTGCCAGCTCGGGAATTATAGAACAGCGGAACTACAATGAGCAGTTCTTC
J: TRBJ2-7; size: few; D: TRBD1; V: TRBV28; CDR3: CASSLQGVRSYEQYF; DNA: TGTGCCAGCAGCCTACAGGGGGTCCGGTCCTACGAGCAGTACTTC
J: TRBJ2-5; size: many; D: NA; V: TRBV5-1; CDR3: CASSFPAEVETQYF; DNA: TGCGCCAGCAGCTTCCCAGCGGAGGTAGAGACCCAGTACTTC
J: TRBJ2-1; size: few; D: NA; V: TRBV12-3/TRBV12-4; CDR3: CASSLASENEQFF; DNA: TGTGCCAGCAGTTTAGCGTCAGAAAATGAGCAGTTCTTC
J: TRBJ2-5; size: many; D: TRBD2; V: TRBV29-1; CDR3: CSVVRRGLEETQYF; DNA: TGCAGCGTTGTACGCCGAGGACTAGAGGAGACCCAGTACTTC
J: TRBJ1-2; size: few; D: TRBD1; V: TRBV28; CDR3: CATPHGGQGANNYGYTF; DNA: TGTGCCACCCCCCACGGGGGTCAGGGGGCGAATAACTATGGCTACACCTTC
J: TRBJ2-1; size: NA; D: TRBD1; V: TRBV9; CDR3: CASSVTGTGGTNGQFF; DNA: TGTGCCAGCAGCGTAACCGGGACAGGGGGGACCAATGGGCAGTTCTTC
J: TRBJ1-2; size: NA; D: TRBD1; V: TRBV24-1; CDR3: CATSEGGQYGYTF; DNA: TGTGCCACCAGTGAGGGGGGACAGTATGGCTACACCTTC
J: TRBJ1-2; size: NA; D: NA; V: TRBV5-1; CDR3: CASSLPTWSGYTF; DNA: TGCGCCAGCAGCTTGCCGACATGGTCTGGCTACACCTTC
J: TRBJ2-7; size: NA; D: TRBD1; V: TRBV7-2; CDR3: CASSFPGTGTNEQYF; DNA: TGTGCCAGCAGCTTTCCCGGGACAGGGACTAACGAGCAGTACTTC
J: TRBJ2-6; size: NA; D: NA; V: TRBV9; CDR3: CASSVGRVSGANVLTF; DNA: TGTGCCAGCAGCGTAGGGAGGGTCTCTGGGGCCAACGTCCTGACTTTC
J: TRBJ2-7; size: many; D: TRBD2; V: TRBV9; CDR3: CASSYTSGSSVYEQYF; DNA: TGTGCCAGCAGTTATACTAGCGGGAGTAGCGTTTACGAGCAGTACTTC
J: TRBJ1-2; size: few; D: NA; V: TRBV6-1; CDR3: CASRSGADYGYTF; DNA: TGTGCCAGCAGATCGGGGGCGGACTATGGCTACACCTTC
J: TRBJ2-5; size: few; D: NA; V: TRBV15; CDR3: CATSRDRGNQETQYF; DNA: TGTGCCACCAGCAGAGATCGGGGGAATCAAGAGACCCAGTACTTC
J: TRBJ2-6; size: many; D: NA; V: TRBV6-4; CDR3: CATDSGANVLTF; DNA: TGTGCCACCGACTCTGGGGCCAACGTCCTGACTTTC
J: TRBJ1-1; size: NA; D: NA; V: TRBV20-1; CDR3: CSARGSREAFF; DNA: TGCAGTGCTAGGGGGTCGAGGGAAGCTTTCTTT
J: TRBJ1-5; size: few; D: NA; V: TRBV6-5; CDR3: CASSYSTRSNQPQHF; DNA: TGTGCCAGCAGTTACTCGACGCGGAGCAATCAGCCCCAGCATTTT
J: TRBJ1-6; size: few; D: NA; V: TRBV9; CDR3: CASSVGGFGRTDSPLHF; DNA: TGTGCCAGCAGCGTAGGGGGATTCGGCAGAACCGATTCACCCCTCCACTTT
J: TRBJ2-7; size: many; D: NA; V: TRBV28; CDR3: CASRPLGKNEQYF; DNA: TGTGCCAGCAGGCCTCTGGGGAAAAACGAGCAGTACTTC
J: TRBJ2-5; size: NA; D: NA; V: TRBV6-5; CDR3: CASTIITGRGETQYF; DNA: TGTGCCAGCACGATAATCACGGGAAGGGGAGAGACCCAGTACTTC
J: TRBJ2-1; size: NA; D: TRBD2; V: TRBV12-5; CDR3: CASGSGLGPPYNEQFF; DNA: TGTGCTAGTGGTTCGGGACTAGGCCCGCCCTACAATGAGCAGTTCTTC
J: TRBJ2-2; size: few; D: NA; V: TRBV11-3; CDR3: CASSLDPVGELFF; DNA: TGTGCCAGCAGCTTAGACCCAGTCGGGGAGCTGTTTTTT
J: TRBJ2-3; size: NA; D: NA; V: TRBV20-1; CDR3: CSARDRVSAPTDTQYF; DNA: TGCAGTGCTAGAGATCGGGTCTCAGCCCCCACAGATACGCAGTATTTT
J: TRBJ2-7; size: NA; D: TRBD1; V: TRBV20-1; CDR3: CSARTGGYLYEQYF; DNA: TGCAGTGCTAGAACAGGGGGCTACCTCTACGAGCAGTACTTC
J: TRBJ2-1; size: few; D: TRBD2; V: TRBV27; CDR3: CASRAGGAYLYQFF; DNA: TGTGCCAGCCGGGCGGGAGGGGCCTATTTATATCAGTTCTTC
J: TRBJ2-2; size: NA; D: TRBD2; V: TRBV5-6; CDR3: CASSWKPGLAGYTGELFF; DNA: TGTGCCAGCAGCTGGAAACCGGGACTAGCGGGGTATACCGGGGAGCTGTTTTTT
J: TRBJ2-1; size: NA; D: NA; V: TRBV29-1; CDR3: CSVKADRHFAGVYNEQFF; DNA: TGCAGCGTGAAGGCTGACAGGCATTTCGCGGGCGTGTACAATGAGCAGTTCTTC
J: TRBJ1-2; size: NA; D: TRBD1; V: TRBV5-5; CDR3: CASSSGQGINYGYTF; DNA: TGTGCCAGCAGCTCCGGACAGGGGATTAACTATGGCTACACCTTC
J: TRBJ2-5; size: many; D: NA; V: TRBV29-1; CDR3: CSADRPQETQYF; DNA: TGCAGCGCTGACAGACCCCAAGAGACCCAGTACTTC
J: TRBJ1-1; size: NA; D: NA; V: TRBV5-1; CDR3: CASSSGRGWSTEAFF; DNA: TGCGCCAGCAGCTCGGGACGGGGGTGGAGCACTGAAGCTTTCTTT
J: TRBJ2-7; size: NA; D: TRBD2; V: TRBV29-1; CDR3: CSVDRLAGYEQYF; DNA: TGCAGCGTTGACAGACTAGCCGGCTACGAGCAGTACTTC
J: TRBJ2-3; size: NA; D: NA; V: TRBV27; CDR3: CASSKPSGNTDTQYF; DNA: TGTGCCAGCAGTAAACCATCCGGGAACACAGATACGCAGTATTTT
J: TRBJ2-1; size: NA; D: TRBD2; V: TRBV2; CDR3: CASKGTRIHEQFF; DNA: TGTGCCAGCAAAGGGACTAGGATCCATGAGCAGTTCTTC